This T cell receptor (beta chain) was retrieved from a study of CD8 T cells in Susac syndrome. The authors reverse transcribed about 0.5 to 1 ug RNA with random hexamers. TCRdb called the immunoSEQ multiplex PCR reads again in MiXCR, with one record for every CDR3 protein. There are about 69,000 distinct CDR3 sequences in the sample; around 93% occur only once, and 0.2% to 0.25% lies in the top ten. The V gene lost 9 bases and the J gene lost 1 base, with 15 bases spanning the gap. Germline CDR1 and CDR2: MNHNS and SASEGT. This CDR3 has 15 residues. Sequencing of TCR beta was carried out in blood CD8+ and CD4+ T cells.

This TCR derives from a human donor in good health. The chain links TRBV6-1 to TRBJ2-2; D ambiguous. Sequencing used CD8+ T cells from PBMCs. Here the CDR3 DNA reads TGTGCCAGTGCCTGGAGCAGGCGGAACACCGGGGAGCTGTTTTTT. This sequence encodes CASAWSRRNTGELFF.